The rows below give T cell receptor beta chains drawn from one sample of a study of control samples from healthy donors and cancer patients. Some clones are missing from TCRdb's copy, which holds only in-frame ones; the method was immunoSEQ multiplex PCR. The sample carries some 120,000 clones, 80% to 90% recorded once. The sequencing input was blood. Every receptor here comes from a man aged 40-49 years in good health. Each CDR3 is given without its conserved first and last residue.

>TRBJ2-5|TRBV19
ASSKRLAETQY
>TRBJ1-2|TRBV12-3/TRBV12-4
ASSLGVAYGYT
>TRBJ1-3|TRBV5-1
ASSLSRFPGNTIY
>TRBJ2-5|TRBV25-1
ASSAFMTERKETQY
>TRBJ2-7|TRBV5-3
ARSPQRLAGGPSSYEQY
>TRBJ2-5|TRBV25-1
ASSSKGLAGEETQY
>TRBJ2-3|TRBV6-6
ASSLRSLGNTDTQY
>TRBJ1-2|TRBV7-2
ASSLGGDRDIYGYT
>TRBJ1-3|TRBV24-1
ATNRWTGSGNTIY
>TRBJ2-2|TRBV5-4
ASSLYSRASGAGELF
>TRBJ2-1|TRBV25-1
ASSEGPGRNEQF
>TRBJ1-1|TRBV11-3
ARSLGGRAGAEAF
>TRBJ2-1|TRBV10-3
AISGLAGGTSYNEQF
>TRBJ1-3|TRBV3-1/TRBV3-2
ASSHPTGGKGNTIY
>TRBJ1-3|TRBV11-3
ASSLGPGDSGNTIY